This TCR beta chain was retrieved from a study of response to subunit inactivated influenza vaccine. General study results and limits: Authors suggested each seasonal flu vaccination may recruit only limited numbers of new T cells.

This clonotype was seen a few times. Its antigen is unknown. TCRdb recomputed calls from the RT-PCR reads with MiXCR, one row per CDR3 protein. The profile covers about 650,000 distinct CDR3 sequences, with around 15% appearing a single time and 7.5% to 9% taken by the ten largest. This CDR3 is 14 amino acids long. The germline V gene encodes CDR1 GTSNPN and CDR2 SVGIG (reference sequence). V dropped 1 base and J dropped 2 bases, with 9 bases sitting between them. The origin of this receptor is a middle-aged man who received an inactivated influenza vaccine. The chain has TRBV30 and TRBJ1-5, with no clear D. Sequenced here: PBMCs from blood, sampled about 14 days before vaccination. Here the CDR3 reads CAWSAGVGNQPQHF. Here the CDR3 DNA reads TGTGCCTGGAGTGCTGGGGTGGGCAATCAGCCCCAGCATTTT.